This TCR beta chain stems from a study of T cells expressing NK-cell markers. Study as a whole: Seven of eight sequenced donors tested HCMV-seropositive; one tested seronegative. Study-wide findings and caveats: The CD3+CD56-NKG2C+ fraction was also led by these clonotypes in a few donors. Among CD8+ T cells from five or six donors, dominant NKG2C+ clonotypes accounted for about 1.0-7.0%.

Reprocessing the 5' RACE reads, TCRdb reports a single entry for every CDR3 protein and omits DNA. The listing contains about 460,000 distinct CDR3 sequences. As to this clonotype: Its antigen is unidentified.

This CDR3 region has 17 residues. Germline CDR1 is SGHNT and CDR2 is YENEEA. The sequence was collected from a woman between 50 and 59 years old in good health. The chain is built from TRBV11-3 and TRBJ2-1. The sequenced material came from blood T cells: a sorted CD56 or NKG2C T cell subset, CD4+ or CD8+ T cells, or bulk PBMC T cells (not recorded which). The CDR3 sequence: CASSPRASASSYNEQFF.